The 14 T cell receptor beta chains reported below all come from one sample, sequenced in a study of shared T cell receptors in the human thymus (dated by TCRdb to the early 2020s). Libraries were prepared through the immunoSEQ multiplex PCR assay. TCRdb retrieved this table from immuneACCESS and kept in-frame rearrangements only. Not all clones are present; in checked studies, unresolved V genes account for under half, and no reason is known for the remainder. Within this sample are tens of thousands of clones, with roughly 95% of them counted one time only. The top ten hold 0.033% of the sample. Input material: thymocytes. Receptors originate from a human donor.

The rearrangement joins TRBV5-1 to TRBJ2-5; D remains ambiguous. This CDR3 contains 17 residues. V was cut by 1 base and J by 4 bases, with 20 bases left in between. Per the germline V gene, CDR1 is SGHRS and CDR2 is YFSETQ. CDR3 nucleotides: TGCGCCAGCAGCTTGAGTGGGCTAGGGTTAATCGGAGAGACCCAGTACTTC. This sequence encodes CASSLSGLGLIGETQYF.

The CDR3 here is CASSAIREGTGGRLDNEQFF. The DNA of the CDR3 is TGTGCCAGCAGTGCTATTCGGGAGGGGACAGGGGGTAGGTTGGACAATGAGCAGTTCTTC. The chain uses TRBV9 and TRBJ2-1; 11 bases map to TRBD1. Per the germline V gene, CDR1 is SGDLS and CDR2 is YYNGEE. Trimming removed 5 bases from V and 5 bases from J; junction bases left unmatched: 21. The CDR3 runs to 20 residues.

The chain recombines TRBV18 with TRBJ1-3, with D maybe TRBD1 (6 bases). The CDR3 has 19 amino acids. Trimming cost V 4 bases and J 2 bases, with 24 bases left between them. CDR1 is KGHSH, CDR2 LQKENI, per germline. CDR3 sequence reads: CASSHVPAHHTGPGNTIYF. The CDR3, as DNA: TGTGCCAGCTCACACGTGCCAGCTCACCACACAGGGCCTGGAAACACCATATATTTT.

The chain carries TRBV4-1 and TRBJ2-5; weak D call: TRBD2 (6 bases). Trimming shortened V by 0 bases and J by 5 bases, and 13 bases separated the two germline ends. The CDR3 is 15 residues long. The germline gives CDR1 MGHRA, CDR2 YSYEKL. The CDR3 region has the DNA TGCGCCAGCAGCCAAGATTGTCTAGCGTCGGAGACCCAGTACTTC. This translates into CASSQDCLASETQYF.

The chain has TRBV27 and TRBJ1-6, with 10 bases identical to TRBD1. This CDR3 comprises 21 residues. CDR1 and CDR2 (germline): MNHEY, SMNVEV (reference sequence). The V segment lost 5 bases and the J segment 1 base; nucleotides outside the gene matches: 17. DNA for the CDR3: TGTGCCAGCAGTCTTCAAAGGACAGGGGGTTCCACGTTGTCCTATAATTCACCCCTCCACTTT. This encodes CASSLQRTGGSTLSYNSPLHF.

V usage is TRBV19 and J usage is TRBJ1-5; TRBD1 matches at 9 bases. Germline V gene data show CDR1 as LNHDA and CDR2 as SQIVND (reference sequence). This CDR3 has 19 residues. J gave up 9 bases and V 4 bases, and 22 bases lay outside the gene matches. CDR3: CASSTFYRGRSDRSWPQHF. CDR3 DNA sequence: TGTGCCAGTAGTACCTTTTACAGGGGGCGCAGCGATAGGTCATGGCCCCAGCATTTT.

The V gene is TRBV7-2, the J gene TRBJ2-7; 7 nucleotides match TRBD2. Looked up from germline, CDR1 is SGHTA and CDR2 is FQGNSA. This CDR3 comprises 16 residues. J lost 2 bases, V lost 0 bases, and 7 bases had no gene match. The CDR3 DNA reads as TGTGCCAGCAGCTTAGCGTTGGGGACTACCCCCTACGAGCAGTACTTC. The encoded protein is CASSLALGTTPYEQYF.

The chain has TRBV4-1 and TRBJ2-7; D remains ambiguous. The V gene's germline CDR1 is MGHRA and CDR2 YSYEKL. The CDR3 spans 15 residues. The V gene lost 0 bases and the J gene lost 2 bases, with 11 bases spanning the gap. This CDR3 reads CASSQETLTPYEQYF. The CDR3 DNA sequence: TGCGCCAGCAGCCAAGAGACCCTGACCCCCTACGAGCAGTACTTC.

The CDR3: CASSGLGGTNSGNTIYF. CDR3 in DNA: TGTGCCAGCAGCGGTTTAGGTGGGACAAACTCTGGAAACACCATATATTTT. This chain joins TRBV9 and TRBJ1-3; D might be TRBD1 (6 bases). The CDR3 is 17 residues long. In germline, CDR1 is SGDLS, CDR2 YYNGEE. Trimming cost V 3 bases and J 0 bases, with 16 bases left between them. Complete variable domain (other parts from reference TRBV9 and TRBJ1-3): DSGVTQTPKHLITATGQRVTLRCSPRSGDLSVYWYQQSLDQGLQFLIQYYNGEERAKGNILERFSAQQFPDLHSELNLSSLELGDSALYFCASSGLGGTNSGNTIYFGEGSWLTVV.

This chain links TRBV18 with TRBJ1-1, with 10 positions matching TRBD1. Unmatched junction bases numbered 1, after V lost 1 base and J lost 8 bases. The CDR3 consists of 13 residues. The V gene's germline CDR1 is KGHSH and CDR2 LQKENI. DNA of the CDR3: TGTGCCAGCTCACCACGGGACAGGGGAGAAGCTTTCTTT. Encoded protein: CASSPRDRGEAFF.

The V gene is TRBV10-3, the J gene TRBJ1-6, with 7 bases identical to TRBD1. With V trimmed by 7 bases and J by 9 bases, 12 bases remained unmatched. The CDR3 has 15 amino acids. Germline CDR1 and CDR2: ENHRY and SYGVKD. CDR3 residues: CAITKGQAGSSPLHF. The CDR3 nucleotides are TGTGCCATCACCAAAGGACAGGCCGGGAGTTCACCCCTCCACTTT.

This clone appeared once. The rearrangement links TRBV14 to TRBJ1-2; D might be TRBD1 (5 bases). This CDR3 spans 17 amino acids. CDR1 and CDR2 (germline): SGHDN, FVKESK. Trimming stripped 2 bases from V and 2 bases from J, with 18 bases between. The CDR3 DNA is TGTGCCAGCAGCCAAAGGGAAAGAGGGGCGGCGAACTATGGCTACACCTTC. The encoded protein is CASSQRERGAANYGYTF.

V and J are TRBV18 and TRBJ2-3; no clear D gene. Germline V CDR1 and CDR2: KGHSH, LQKENI. V lost 3 bases and J lost 10, with 17 bases in between. The CDR3 is 14 residues long. CDR3 nucleotides: TGTGCCAGCTCACCTATGGATAAACCCACCCCGCAGTATTTT. Protein sequence: CASSPMDKPTPQYF.

This clone was observed once. The V and J genes are TRBV5-4 and TRBJ1-2; 10 positions match TRBD1. With 4 bases clipped from V and 8 bases from J, the junction kept 8 bases outside the gene matches. Per germline, CDR1 SGHNT and CDR2 YYREEE (reference sequence). The CDR3 is 14 amino acids. CDR3 in DNA: TGTGCCAGCAGCCGAGACGGACAGGGGGTGGGCTACACCTTC. Translation gives CASSRDGQGVGYTF.